Below are 5 T cell receptor beta chains sequenced from a single sample in a study of CD8 T cells in acute hepatitis C reinfection (dated by TCRdb to the early 2020s). The library was made by the immunoSEQ multiplex PCR assay. TCRdb's version of the immuneACCESS table is confined to in-frame rearrangements and falls short of the full clone set. An unresolved V gene accounts for under half of the shortfall where checked; the remainder is of unknown origin. Here the sample has 30,000 to 45,000 clones; around 85% occur a single time. The biggest ten clones account for approximately 11% of the sample. The time point label of this sample denotes: naive CD8 control sorted from an acute-time-point sample. The sequenced material came from naive CD8+ T cells from PBMCs. The cell subset or site label on this specimen signifies: sorted total naive CD45RO-negative CD8+ T cells. These receptor sequences come from a woman under 30 who spontaneously cleared hepatitis C infection.

V gene TRBV13 combines with J gene TRBJ1-3; perhaps TRBD1 as D (6 bases). Deletions cut 0 bases from V and 3 bases from J, with 15 bases between. The CDR3 is made up of 17 amino acids. Germline assignment: CDR1 PRHDT and CDR2 FYEKMQ (reference sequence). This chain's CDR3 is CASSLGPTGTNGNTIYF. The CDR3 nucleotides are TGTGCCAGCAGCTTAGGTCCCACAGGGACTAATGGAAACACCATATATTTT.

This clone was seen a few times. This chain joins TRBV11-1 and TRBJ2-1; D call uncertain. Germline assignment: CDR1 SGHAT and CDR2 FQDESV (reference sequence). This CDR3 is 12 amino acids long. V dropped 5 bases and J dropped 7 bases, with 9 bases sitting between them. For the CDR3, the DNA is TGTGCCAGCAGCCTCCTAGGAAATGAGCAGTTCTTC. Protein: CASSLLGNEQFF.

This rearrangement joins TRBV7-6 to TRBJ2-7; 7 bases line up with TRBD1. There are 15 residues in the CDR3. Looked up from germline, CDR1 is SGHVS and CDR2 is FNYEAQ. V shed 5 bases, J shed 2 bases, and the junction held 9 bases outside the gene matches. CDR3 sequence reads: CASSPSPTGPYEQYF. The DNA for the CDR3 is TGTGCCAGCAGCCCCAGCCCGACAGGGCCCTACGAGCAGTACTTC. Drawing the rest from reference TRBV7-6 and TRBJ2-7, the complete variable domain is GAGVSQSPRYKVTKRGQDVALRCDPISGHVSLYWYRQALGQGPEFLTYFNYEAQQDKSGLPNDRFSAERPEGSISTLTIQRTEQRDSAMYRCASSPSPTGPYEQYFGPGTRLTVT.

The chain has TRBV10-1 and TRBJ1-1, with TRBD1 as a possible D gene (6 bases). This CDR3 region has 14 residues. CDR1 is WNHNN, CDR2 SYGVQD, per germline (reference sequence). V was clipped by 2 bases and J by 7 bases, with 14 bases between them. The DNA for the CDR3 is TGCGCCAGCAGTGAGGTGCAGGGGTCGGGTGAAGCTTTCTTT. Amino acids: CASSEVQGSGEAFF.

The J gene is TRBJ1-1, the V gene TRBV25-1, with a possible D match to TRBD1 (5 bases). Germline V CDR1 and CDR2: MGHDK, SYGVNS. The CDR3 consists of 11 residues. The ends were cut back, 3 bases at V and 8 bases at J, with 7 bases in the middle. This chain's CDR3 is CASSEGREAFF. In DNA, the CDR3 is TGTGCCAGCAGTGAGGGGCGAGAAGCTTTCTTT.